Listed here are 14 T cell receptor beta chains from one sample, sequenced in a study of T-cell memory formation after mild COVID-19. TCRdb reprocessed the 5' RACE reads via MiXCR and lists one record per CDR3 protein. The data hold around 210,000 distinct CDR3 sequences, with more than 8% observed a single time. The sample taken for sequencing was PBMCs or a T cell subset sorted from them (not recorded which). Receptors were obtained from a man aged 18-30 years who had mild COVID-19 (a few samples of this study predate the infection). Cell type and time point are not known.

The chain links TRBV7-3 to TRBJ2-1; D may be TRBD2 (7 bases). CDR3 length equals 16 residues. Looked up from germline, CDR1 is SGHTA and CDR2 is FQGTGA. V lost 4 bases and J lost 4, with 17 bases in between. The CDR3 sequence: CASSSTAGAKYNEQFF. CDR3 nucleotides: TGTGCCAGCAGCTCCACCGCGGGGGCCAAGTACAATGAGCAGTTCTTC.

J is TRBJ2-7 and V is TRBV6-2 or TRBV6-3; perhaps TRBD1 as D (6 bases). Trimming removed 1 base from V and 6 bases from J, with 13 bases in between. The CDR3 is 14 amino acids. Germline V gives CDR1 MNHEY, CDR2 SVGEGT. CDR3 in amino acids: CASSYFGRGSEQYF. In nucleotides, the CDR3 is TGTGCCAGCAGTTACTTCGGCAGGGGATCCGAGCAGTACTTC.

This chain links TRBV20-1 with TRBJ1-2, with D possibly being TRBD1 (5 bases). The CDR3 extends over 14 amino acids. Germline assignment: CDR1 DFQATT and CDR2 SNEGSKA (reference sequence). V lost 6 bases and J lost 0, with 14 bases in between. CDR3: CSAPEGITNYGYTF. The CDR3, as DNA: TGCAGTGCGCCGGAGGGGATTACTAACTATGGCTACACCTTC.

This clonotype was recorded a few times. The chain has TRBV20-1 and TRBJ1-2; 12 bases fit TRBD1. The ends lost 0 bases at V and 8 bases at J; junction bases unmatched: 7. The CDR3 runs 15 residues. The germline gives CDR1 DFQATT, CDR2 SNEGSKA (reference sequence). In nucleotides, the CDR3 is TGCAGTGCTAGAGAACCCTGGGACAGGGGGCGCGGCTACACCTTC. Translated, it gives CSAREPWDRGRGYTF.

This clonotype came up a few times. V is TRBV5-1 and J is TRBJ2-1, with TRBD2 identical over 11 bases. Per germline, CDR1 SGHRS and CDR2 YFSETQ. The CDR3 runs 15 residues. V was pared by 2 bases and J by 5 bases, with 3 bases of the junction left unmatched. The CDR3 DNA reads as TGCGCCAGCAGCTTACTAGCGGGGGCCCACAATGAGCAGTTCTTC. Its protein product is CASSLLAGAHNEQFF.

CDR3 amino acids: CSVMTSGGQSSYNEQFF. DNA of the CDR3: TGCAGCGTTATGACTAGCGGGGGCCAAAGCTCCTACAATGAGCAGTTCTTC. The chain links TRBV29-1 to TRBJ2-1, with 12 bases lining up with TRBD2. The CDR3 extends over 17 amino acids. V gave up 5 bases and J gave up 0 bases; unmatched junction bases: 8. Germline V CDR1 and CDR2: SQVTM, ANQGSEA.

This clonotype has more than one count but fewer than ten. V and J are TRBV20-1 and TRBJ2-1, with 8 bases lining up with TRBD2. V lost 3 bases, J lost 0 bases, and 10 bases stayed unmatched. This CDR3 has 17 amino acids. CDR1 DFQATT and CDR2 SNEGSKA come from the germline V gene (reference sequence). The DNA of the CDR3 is TGCAGTGCTAGGGGGGGGATAGCGGGACCCTCCTACAATGAGCAGTTCTTC. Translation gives CSARGGIAGPSYNEQFF.

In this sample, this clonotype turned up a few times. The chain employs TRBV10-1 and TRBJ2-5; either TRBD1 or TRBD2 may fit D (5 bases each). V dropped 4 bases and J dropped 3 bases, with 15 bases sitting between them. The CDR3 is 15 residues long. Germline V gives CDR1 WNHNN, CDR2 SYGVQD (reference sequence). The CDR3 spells CASSGDRIREETQYF. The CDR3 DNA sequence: TGCGCCAGCAGTGGGGACCGAATCCGGGAAGAGACCCAGTACTTC.

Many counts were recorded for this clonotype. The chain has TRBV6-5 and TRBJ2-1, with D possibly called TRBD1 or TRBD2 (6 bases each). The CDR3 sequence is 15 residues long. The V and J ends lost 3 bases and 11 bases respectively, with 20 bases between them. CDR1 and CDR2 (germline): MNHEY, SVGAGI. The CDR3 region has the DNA TGTGCCAGCAGTTATGGTCTTTCTGGGGGGCCTCAGCAGTTCTTC. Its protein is CASSYGLSGGPQQFF.

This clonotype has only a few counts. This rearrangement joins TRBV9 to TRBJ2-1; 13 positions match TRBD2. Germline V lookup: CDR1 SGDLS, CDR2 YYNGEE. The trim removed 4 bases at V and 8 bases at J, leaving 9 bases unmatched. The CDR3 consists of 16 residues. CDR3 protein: CASSPPGLAGIDEQFF. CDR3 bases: TGTGCCAGCAGCCCGCCGGGACTAGCGGGGATCGATGAGCAGTTCTTC.

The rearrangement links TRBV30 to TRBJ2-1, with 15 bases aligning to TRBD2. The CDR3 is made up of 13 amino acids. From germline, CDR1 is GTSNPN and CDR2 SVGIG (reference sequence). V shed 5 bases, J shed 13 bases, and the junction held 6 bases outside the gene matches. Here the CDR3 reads CAWEGLAGGPQFF. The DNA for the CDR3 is TGTGCCTGGGAAGGACTAGCGGGGGGGCCCCAGTTCTTC.

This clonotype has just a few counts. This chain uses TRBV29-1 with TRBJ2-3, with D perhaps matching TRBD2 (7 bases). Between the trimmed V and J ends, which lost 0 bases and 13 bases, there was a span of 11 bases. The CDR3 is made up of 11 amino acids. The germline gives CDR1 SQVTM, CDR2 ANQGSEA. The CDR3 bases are TGCAGCGTTGAAGACGGGGGGCCCAAGTATTTT. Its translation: CSVEDGGPKYF.

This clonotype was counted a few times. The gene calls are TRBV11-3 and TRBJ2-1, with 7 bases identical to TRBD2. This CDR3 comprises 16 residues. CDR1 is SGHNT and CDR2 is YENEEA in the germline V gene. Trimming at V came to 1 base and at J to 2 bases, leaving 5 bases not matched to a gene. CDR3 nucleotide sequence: TGTGCCAGCAGCTTAGGAGATAGCGGGCCCTACAATGAGCAGTTCTTC. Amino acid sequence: CASSLGDSGPYNEQFF.

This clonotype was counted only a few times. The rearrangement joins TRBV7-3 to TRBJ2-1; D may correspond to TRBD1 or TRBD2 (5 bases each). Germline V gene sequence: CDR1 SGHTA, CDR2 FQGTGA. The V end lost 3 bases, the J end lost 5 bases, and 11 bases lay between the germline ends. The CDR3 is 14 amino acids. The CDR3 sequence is CASSFAGTDNEQFF. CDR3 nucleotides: TGTGCCAGCAGCTTCGCCGGGACGGACAATGAGCAGTTCTTC.